This entry is about one T cell receptor beta chain. The investigators amplified TCR beta CDR3 regions from RNA transcripts. The HTBI primer set was used in a first-round RT-PCR of the TCR CDR3. TCRdb re-derived calls from the multiplex PCR reads in MiXCR, one entry per CDR3 protein. The sample includes about 300,000 distinct CDR3 sequences, about an eighth of them seen just once. The sample comes from a study of T cells in Graves' hyperthyroidism and ophthalmopathy. Sequencing was performed on blood. The sequence was collected from a woman under 40 with Graves' hyperthyroidism that later progressed to Graves' ophthalmopathy.

CDR3: CSARRTSGVGELFF. Here the CDR3 DNA reads TGCAGTGCTAGAAGGACTAGCGGAGTCGGGGAGCTGTTTTTT. This rearrangement joins TRBV20-1 to TRBJ2-2; 10 bases align to TRBD2. The CDR3 length is 14 residues. V shed 2 bases and J 7 bases; nucleotides not matched to a gene: 4. Germline assignment: CDR1 DFQATT and CDR2 SNEGSKA (reference sequence).